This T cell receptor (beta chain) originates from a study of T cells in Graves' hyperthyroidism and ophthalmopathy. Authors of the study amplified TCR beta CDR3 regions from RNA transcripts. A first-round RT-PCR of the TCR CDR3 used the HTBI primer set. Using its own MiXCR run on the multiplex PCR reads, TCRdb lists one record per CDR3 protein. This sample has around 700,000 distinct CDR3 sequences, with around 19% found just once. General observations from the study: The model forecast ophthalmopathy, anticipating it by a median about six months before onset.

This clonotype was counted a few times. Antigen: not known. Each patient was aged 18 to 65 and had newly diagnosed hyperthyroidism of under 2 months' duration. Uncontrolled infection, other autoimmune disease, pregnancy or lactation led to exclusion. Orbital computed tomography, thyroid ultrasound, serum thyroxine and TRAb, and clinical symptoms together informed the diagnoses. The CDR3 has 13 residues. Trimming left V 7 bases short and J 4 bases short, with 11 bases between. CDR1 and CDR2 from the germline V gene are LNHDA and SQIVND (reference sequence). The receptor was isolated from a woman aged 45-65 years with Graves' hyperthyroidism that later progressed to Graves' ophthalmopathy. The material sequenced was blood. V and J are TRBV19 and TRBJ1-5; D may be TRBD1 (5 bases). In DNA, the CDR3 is TGTGCCAGTACGTGGGGGATGAATCAGCCCCAGCATTTT. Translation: CASTWGMNQPQHF. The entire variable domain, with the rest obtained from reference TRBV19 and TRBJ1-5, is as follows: DGGITQSPKYLFRKEGQNVTLSCEQNLNHDAMYWYRQDPGQGLRLIYYSQIVNDFQKGDIAEGYSVSREKKESFPLTVTSAQKNPTAFYLCASTWGMNQPQHFGDGTRLSIL.